Listed below are T cell receptor beta chains from one sample, sequenced in a study of blood T cell repertoires in COVID-19. Here immunoSEQ multiplex PCR was the method, and the copy in TCRdb shows in-frame clones only, minus some. The sample lists roughly 250,000 clones, around 90% seen once, with 3.7% in the top ten. Sequences were obtained from peripheral blood. These TCRs come from a woman aged 40 to 50 with acute or convalescent COVID-19. Each CDR3 is given with its conserved first and last residue.

V gene,J gene,CDR3 protein
TRBV18,TRBJ2-1,CASSPDRRDRYNEQFF
TRBV10-1,TRBJ1-1,CASSEQVSGMAEAFF
TRBV9,TRBJ1-6,CASSVDNGQGTPLHF
TRBV19,TRBJ1-6,CASSIAGFDSPLHF
TRBV30,TRBJ1-5,CAWSVQADQPQHF
TRBV7-3,TRBJ2-5,CASSSTPSQTQYF
TRBV7-2,TRBJ1-2,CASSFTGNSNYGYTF
TRBV5-1,TRBJ2-1,CASSRPSGGPQWDEQFF
TRBV5-1,TRBJ2-5,CASSLAWTGEETQYF
TRBV11-2,TRBJ2-1,CASSPRTGVGNEQFF
TRBV5-4,TRBJ1-1,CASSLARQKNTEAFF
TRBV6-1,TRBJ2-3,CASSEIGGGTDTQYF
TRBV5-1,TRBJ1-1,CASRAGGRAMNTEAFF
TRBV5-6,TRBJ1-1,CASSLGLVNTEAFF
TRBV18,TRBJ1-1,CASSPQKNTEAFF
TRBV5-5,TRBJ2-3,CASSWRGPSTDTQYF
TRBV7-2,TRBJ2-6,CASRPGTGSSGANVLTF
TRBV2,TRBJ1-2,CAGRVQRGFGYTF
TRBV12-3/TRBV12-4,TRBJ2-3,CASSLSTDTQYF
TRBV12-3/TRBV12-4,TRBJ1-2,CASGGDFGYGYTF
TRBV27,TRBJ1-1,CASSLQGASEAFF
TRBV5-1,TRBJ2-5,CASSLAREETQYF
TRBV11-1,TRBJ1-1,CASSLVAFNTEAFF
TRBV2,TRBJ2-1,CASSEDRYSYNEQFF
TRBV10-3,TRBJ2-1,CAISATLAGGQKFF
TRBV6-5,TRBJ1-6,CASSYGSGTGGSPLHF
TRBV5-4,TRBJ2-5,CASSRGGRVEWETQYF
TRBV2,TRBJ1-2,CASSGQVEVNGYTF
TRBV6-5,TRBJ1-5,CASRKQGVRPQHF
TRBV9,TRBJ2-3,CASKAGISTDTQYF
TRBV23-1,TRBJ1-2,CASSQSHRGNYGYTF
TRBV20-1,TRBJ1-5,CSASGGGGEPQHF
TRBV5-1,TRBJ2-1,CASRGPGLAGVNEQFF
TRBV3-1/TRBV3-2,TRBJ2-1,CASSLLAGYNEQFF
TRBV3-1/TRBV3-2,TRBJ1-3,CASSGGTELTSGNTIYF
TRBV19,TRBJ1-1,CASSIEVSGTEAFF
TRBV11-2,TRBJ2-3,CASSLDYSPTDTQYF
TRBV6-6,TRBJ1-4,CASSPFRGEKLFF
TRBV19,TRBJ2-5,CATRGGRVQETQYF
TRBV2,TRBJ1-3,CASRAGTHSGNTIYF
TRBV7-8,TRBJ1-2,CASSTGPTGDRDYYGYTF
TRBV6-4,TRBJ1-4,CASSPQGGANEKLFF
TRBV7-3,TRBJ1-6,CASSSDRPNSPLHF
TRBV7-2,TRBJ1-2,CASVASQGPYGYTF
TRBV2,TRBJ2-1,CASSENRGPYNEQFF
TRBV11-1,TRBJ1-3,CASSELFRNTIYF
TRBV5-4,TRBJ1-2,CASSPTGAVSYTF
TRBV18,TRBJ1-1,CASSPRERTGDETFF
TRBV7-2,TRBJ2-1,CASSLGRVGGAIYNEQFF
TRBV9,TRBJ1-3,CASKPQGSGNTIYF
TRBV5-1,TRBJ2-1,CASSLAGVNNEQFF
TRBV4-2,TRBJ1-6,CASSQDRHGLGSSLHF
TRBV12-5,TRBJ1-6,CASGLRTGDNSPLHF
TRBV4-1,TRBJ2-2,CASSQVAGNTGELFF
TRBV19,TRBJ1-1,CASSDPGRTEAFF